This T cell receptor (beta chain) was sequenced in a study of cytomegalovirus exposure and HLA in healthy donors. Data came from immunoSEQ multiplex PCR; TCRdb stores just in-frame clones and leaves some out. The sample lists about 120,000 clones, approximately 90% occurring once. The specimen sequenced was PBMCs. This receptor was identified in a woman under 30 in good health and CMV-seropositive.

CDR3 sequence: CASSQDTLGGETQYF. The DNA for the CDR3 is TGCGCCAGCAGCCAAGATACACTGGGAGGGGAGACCCAGTACTTC. The rearrangement uses TRBV4-1 and TRBJ2-5; 7 nucleotides agree with TRBD2. The CDR3 spans 15 residues. V lost 0 bases to trimming and J lost 5 bases; unmatched junction nucleotides: 6. Germline loops: CDR1 MGHRA, CDR2 YSYEKL.